This is a list of T cell receptor beta chains from one sample in a study of identifying expanded T cells in peripheral blood. Sequenced by immunoSEQ multiplex PCR; TCRdb stores in-frame clones only, minus some. The repertoire consists of approximately 90,000 clones, with 70% to 90% occurring once and the leading ten covering 3.5% to 5%. Input material: blood. Every receptor here comes from a person between 18 and 70 years old in good health. Each CDR3 is given with its conserved first and last residue. A D gene is named only where the DNA matches it firmly. Rows give clone size only sometimes, using once, few, many, or a class for an expanded clone.

TRBV7-9	NA	NA	TRBJ1-3	CASSLGQPSSGNTIYF	TGTGCCAGCAGCTTAGGACAGCCGAGCTCTGGAAACACCATATATTTT
TRBV5-1	NA	NA	TRBJ2-7	CASSPDNSYEQYF	TGCGCCAGCAGCCCGGACAACTCCTACGAGCAGTACTTC
TRBV19	NA	NA	TRBJ1-5	CASKKDGLVSNQPQHF	TGTGCCAGTAAAAAGGACGGCTTAGTTAGCAATCAGCCCCAGCATTTT
TRBV11-2	TRBD1	NA	TRBJ2-1	CAAGTGGPYEQFF	TGTGCCGCCGGGACAGGGGGCCCGTATGAGCAGTTCTTC
TRBV30	NA	NA	TRBJ1-2	CAWSDQLYGYTF	TGTGCCTGGAGTGATCAGCTGTATGGCTACACCTTC
TRBV10-3	TRBD2	NA	TRBJ2-1	CAISEGSGDFNEQFF	TGTGCCATCAGTGAAGGTAGCGGGGACTTCAATGAGCAGTTCTTC
TRBV25-1	TRBD1	NA	TRBJ2-4	CASSPDRGKNIQYF	TGTGCCAGCAGTCCGGACAGGGGAAAAAACATTCAGTACTTC
TRBV14	NA	once	TRBJ2-5	CASSRVGTGTQYF	TGTGCCAGCAGCCGCGTGGGGACGGGGACCCAGTACTTC
TRBV4-1	NA	NA	TRBJ2-3	CASSQGILDTQYF	TGCGCCAGCAGCCAAGGCATCTTAGATACGCAGTATTTT
TRBV2	NA	NA	TRBJ1-1	CASSVRQGYTEAFF	TGTGCCAGCAGTGTCAGGCAGGGGTACACTGAAGCTTTCTTT